This T cell receptor beta chain came from a study of blood T cell repertoires in COVID-19. Study details: The United States, Italy and Spain supplied acute and convalescent COVID-19 samples. The cDNA or gDNA used as material had been derived from T cells, B-cell-depleted T cells, or PBMCs.

The CDR3 extends over 14 amino acids. Trimming pared 7 bases from V and 3 bases from J, leaving 15 bases between. CDR1 and CDR2 (germline): SNHLY, FYNNEI. Assay used: immunoSEQ multiplex PCR; TCRdb lists only in-frame clones, some missing. The sample lists some 240,000 clones, 81% occurring once. The sequence derives from a woman of 80 years or more with COVID-19, enrolled during active disease. The sample was peripheral blood. V usage is TRBV2 and J usage is TRBJ1-1, with no clear D. For the CDR3, the DNA is TGTGCCAGCAAGAATACAGTGTCCGACACTGAAGCTTTCTTT. Its translation is CASKNTVSDTEAFF.